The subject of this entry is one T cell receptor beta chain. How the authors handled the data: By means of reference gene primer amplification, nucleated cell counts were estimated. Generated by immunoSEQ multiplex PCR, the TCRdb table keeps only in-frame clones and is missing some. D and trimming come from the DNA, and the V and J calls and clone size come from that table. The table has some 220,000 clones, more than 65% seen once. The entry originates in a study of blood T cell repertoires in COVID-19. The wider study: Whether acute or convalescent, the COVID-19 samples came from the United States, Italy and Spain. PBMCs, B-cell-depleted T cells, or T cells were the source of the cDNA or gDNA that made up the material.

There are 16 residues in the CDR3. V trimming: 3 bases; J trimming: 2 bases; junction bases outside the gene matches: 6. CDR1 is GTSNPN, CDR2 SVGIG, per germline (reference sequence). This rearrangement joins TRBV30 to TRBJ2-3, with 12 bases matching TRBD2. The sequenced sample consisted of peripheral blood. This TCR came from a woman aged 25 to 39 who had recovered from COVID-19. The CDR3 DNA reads TGTGCCTGGAGCGGGGGACTAGCGGGCCTCACAGATACGCAGTATTTT. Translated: CAWSGGLAGLTDTQYF.